A single sample gave rise to the 32 T cell receptor beta chains below, sequenced in a study of identical twins. TCRdb re-called the 5' RACE reads with MiXCR, one entry per CDR3 protein. This sample carries some 240,000 distinct CDR3 sequences, around 8% of them seen once, and the ten largest clones take 2.5% to 3.5%. These data are also associated with another study on yellow fever vaccine responses in identical twins.

The sample comprised CD8+ T cells sorted from blood. Every receptor here comes from a young woman in good health.

A few counts support this clonotype. This sequence joins TRBV11-2 and TRBJ2-7; 10 bases are shared with TRBD2. With V trimmed by 0 bases and J by 2 bases, 4 bases remained unmatched. The germline V gene encodes CDR1 SGHAT and CDR2 FQNNGV. CDR3 length equals 16 residues. The CDR3, as DNA: TGTGCCAGCAGCTTAGAAGTAGCGGGAGGTGCCTACGAGCAGTACTTC. It yields the protein CASSLEVAGGAYEQYF.

This clonotype came up many times. The chain's CDR3 is CSPTHPTGDEQFF. Written as DNA, the CDR3 is TGCAGCCCAACCCACCCGACAGGGGATGAGCAGTTCTTC. This rearrangement joins TRBV29-1 to TRBJ2-1, with 8 bases identical to TRBD1. With 8 bases clipped from V and 8 bases from J, the junction kept 11 bases outside the gene matches. The germline V gene has CDR1 SQVTM and CDR2 ANQGSEA. This CDR3 comprises 13 residues.

V gene TRBV6-5 combines with J gene TRBJ2-7, with D possibly called TRBD1 or TRBD2 (5 bases each). V was shortened by 3 bases and J by 0 bases, with 18 bases between the two germline ends. Looked up from germline, CDR1 is MNHEY and CDR2 is SVGAGI. This CDR3 comprises 17 residues. The CDR3 sequence is CASSYNLVTGGSYEQYF. CDR3 DNA: TGTGCCAGCAGTTATAATCTAGTAACAGGAGGCTCCTACGAGCAGTACTTC.

Many counts were recorded for this clonotype. The genes are TRBV7-6 and TRBJ2-2; D may be TRBD2 (6 bases). This CDR3 has 16 amino acids. Trimming shortened V by 3 bases and J by 2 bases, and 13 bases separated the two germline ends. Germline V gives CDR1 SGHVS, CDR2 FNYEAQ. CDR3 sequence: CASSFIAEQNTGELFF. As DNA, the CDR3 is TGTGCCAGCAGCTTCATAGCGGAACAAAACACCGGGGAGCTGTTTTTT. Full variable domain (remainder filled in from reference TRBV7-6 and TRBJ2-2): GAGVSQSPRYKVTKRGQDVALRCDPISGHVSLYWYRQALGQGPEFLTYFNYEAQQDKSGLPNDRFSAERPEGSISTLTIQRTEQRDSAMYRCASSFIAEQNTGELFFGEGSRLTVL.

The rearrangement links TRBV14 to TRBJ2-2, with TRBD1 matching 10 bases. CDR1 and CDR2 from the germline V gene are SGHDN and FVKESK. Trimming removed 6 bases from V and 6 bases from J; junction bases left unmatched: 4. CDR3 length: 14 amino acids. The CDR3 coding sequence is TGTGCCAGCAGATCGGGACAGGGGCCCGGGGAGCTGTTTTTT. It encodes CASRSGQGPGELFF. The full variable domain, with the rest looked up from reference TRBV14 and TRBJ2-2, is EAGVTQFPSHSVIEKGQTVTLRCDPISGHDNLYWYRRVMGKEIKFLLHFVKESKQDESGMPNNRFLAERTGGTYSTLKVQPAELEDSGVYFCASRSGQGPGELFFGEGSRLTVL.

The chain joins TRBV6-5 to TRBJ2-2; 11 bases are a match to TRBD1. With 2 bases clipped from V and 7 bases from J, the junction kept 3 bases outside the gene matches. The CDR3 runs 15 residues. From germline, CDR1 is MNHEY and CDR2 SVGAGI. This chain's CDR3 is CASSYGTGGIGELFF. Here the CDR3 DNA reads TGTGCCAGCAGTTACGGGACAGGGGGAATCGGGGAGCTGTTTTTT.

This clonotype came up many times. The chain couples TRBV20-1 to TRBJ2-7; 8 nucleotides line up with TRBD1. V gave up 5 bases and J gave up 6 bases; unmatched junction bases: 12. This CDR3 is built from 14 residues. CDR1 is DFQATT, CDR2 SNEGSKA, per germline (reference sequence). DNA for the CDR3: TGCAGTGCTCCGACGGACAGGGATTTTGGCGAGCAGTACTTC. Protein: CSAPTDRDFGEQYF.

This clonotype was counted a few times. The chain is built from TRBV20-1 and TRBJ2-1; maybe TRBD1 (5 bases). Trimming stripped 5 bases from V and 12 bases from J, with 17 bases between. Germline V lookup: CDR1 DFQATT, CDR2 SNEGSKA (reference sequence). CDR3 length equals 12 residues. CDR3 sequence (DNA): TGCAGTGCTTATTCACAGGCGCTAGGGCAGTTCTTC. Its translation: CSAYSQALGQFF.

The V gene is TRBV18, the J gene TRBJ2-5; possibly TRBD2 for D (6 bases). The CDR3 is 14 residues long. The V end was cut by 4 bases, the J end by 1 base, with 10 bases between. CDR1 and CDR2 from the germline V gene are KGHSH and LQKENI. The CDR3 protein is CASSLGTLQETQYF. CDR3 bases: TGTGCCAGCTCACTCGGGACTCTCCAAGAGACCCAGTACTTC.

The chain recombines TRBV27 with TRBJ2-7; the match to TRBD1 covers 8 bases. This CDR3 is 14 amino acids long. The V gene's germline CDR1 is MNHEY and CDR2 SMNVEV (reference sequence). J lost 3 bases, V lost 5 bases, and 6 bases had no gene match. CDR3 residues: CASSTTGVNYEQYF. The CDR3 nucleotides are TGTGCCAGCAGTACGACAGGGGTAAACTACGAGCAGTACTTC.

The chain is built from TRBV25-1 and TRBJ2-5; D not certain. This CDR3 has 16 amino acids. Germline loops: CDR1 MGHDK, CDR2 SYGVNS. V lost 1 base and J 5 bases, leaving 17 bases between the germline ends. DNA for the CDR3: TGTGCCAGCAGTGAATCCCCGGAATCAATCGGGGAGACCCAGTACTTC. Its protein product is CASSESPESIGETQYF.

The gene calls are TRBV20-1 and TRBJ2-5; 7 nucleotides line up with TRBD2. The CDR3 sequence is 15 residues long. Germline V gene data show CDR1 as DFQATT and CDR2 as SNEGSKA (reference sequence). J gave up 0 bases and V 5 bases, and 9 bases lay outside the gene matches. CDR3 coding DNA: TGCAGTGCTGGCGACGGGAGGCCTTACCAAGAGACCCAGTACTTC. Encoded protein: CSAGDGRPYQETQYF.

About this clonotype: This may arise from a read error, as a much more abundant clone is one base away. The chain uses TRBV7-8 and TRBJ2-4; D tentatively reads TRBD1 or TRBD2 (5 bases each). The CDR3 totals 13 residues. The germline V and J ends were trimmed by 3 bases and 9 bases, with 12 bases remaining between them. Germline V gives CDR1 SGHVS, CDR2 FQNEAQ. This CDR3 reads CASSLQRGLIQYF. For the CDR3, the DNA is TGTGCCAGCAGCTTGCAGAGGGGTCTCATTCAGTACTTC. The full variable domain, completed using reference TRBV7-8 and TRBJ2-4, is GAGVSQSPRYKVAKRGQDVALRCDPISGHVSLFWYQQALGQGPEFLTYFQNEAQLDKSGLPSDRFFAERPEGSVSTLKIQRTQQEDSAVYLCASSLQRGLIQYFGAGTRLSVL.

This clonotype was detected only a few times. The chain uses TRBV10-1 and TRBJ1-2; 7 positions match TRBD1. The CDR3 consists of 13 residues. J was trimmed by 4 bases and V by 2 bases; bases with no gene match: 1. Germline V gene data show CDR1 as WNHNN and CDR2 as SYGVQD (reference sequence). CDR3 loop: CASSENRGYGYTF. DNA of the CDR3: TGCGCCAGCAGTGAGAACAGGGGCTATGGCTACACCTTC.

The table lists this clonotype with a few counts. The chain is built from TRBV11-3 and TRBJ2-5; possibly TRBD2 for D (6 bases). From germline, CDR1 is SGHNT and CDR2 YENEEA. The V and J ends lost 4 bases and 5 bases respectively, with 14 bases between them. The CDR3 covers 14 residues. The DNA of the CDR3 is TGTGCCAGCAGCTCCTGGGACTCGGGGGAGACCCAGTACTTC. Protein: CASSSWDSGETQYF.

This clonotype was counted many times. CDR3 DNA sequence: TGTGCCAGCACCGCCCCGCAGGGACCGAACACCGGGGAGCTGTTTTTT. Amino acids: CASTAPQGPNTGELFF. V usage is TRBV7-9 and J usage is TRBJ2-2; tentatively, D is TRBD1 or TRBD2 (5 bases each). Germline assignment: CDR1 SEHNR and CDR2 FQNEAQ (reference sequence). V lost 7 bases, J lost 0 bases, and 15 bases lay in between. The CDR3 is 16 amino acids.

This clonotype has just a few counts. The chain carries TRBV2 and TRBJ2-5; D is undetermined. Germline V CDR1 and CDR2: SNHLY, FYNNEI. CDR3 size: 11 residues. V dropped 7 bases and J dropped 7 bases, with 10 bases sitting between them. CDR3 DNA: TGTGCCAGCATCAGCACGGGGACCCAGTACTTC. It translates to CASISTGTQYF.

This clonotype was observed at least ten times. This chain links TRBV7-3 with TRBJ2-3; D is possibly TRBD1 or TRBD2 (6 bases each). CDR1 SGHTA and CDR2 FQGTGA come from the germline V gene. V lost 2 bases, J lost 5 bases, and 11 bases lay in between. The length of the CDR3 is 14 residues. This CDR3 reads CASSLVGGEDTQYF. In nucleotides, the CDR3 is TGTGCCAGCAGCTTAGTGGGGGGCGAAGATACGCAGTATTTT.

This chain connects TRBV6-2 or TRBV6-3 to TRBJ2-7, with no clear D. Trimming stripped 2 bases from V and 0 bases from J, with 8 bases between. Germline assignment: CDR1 MNHEY and CDR2 SVGEGT. This CDR3 is 14 amino acids long. CDR3: CASSYGLFSYEQYF. The CDR3 DNA is TGTGCCAGCAGTTACGGGCTCTTCTCCTACGAGCAGTACTTC.

This chain joins TRBV4-1 and TRBJ2-7; 10 bases match TRBD2. V was clipped by 0 bases and J by 4 bases; unmatched bases: 3. This CDR3 is built from 15 residues. CDR1 is MGHRA and CDR2 is YSYEKL in the germline V gene. The DNA for the CDR3 is TGCGCCAGCAGCCAAGAGGAGCGGGAGGGGTACGAGCAGTACTTC. It encodes CASSQEEREGYEQYF.

This clonotype was seen only a few times. The gene calls are TRBV24-1 and TRBJ2-5, with 10 bases that match TRBD2. Germline CDR1 KGHDR, CDR2 SFDVKD. With 6 bases clipped from V and 2 bases from J, the junction kept 11 bases outside the gene matches. This CDR3 spans 17 amino acids. The CDR3 loop is CATSTDTWTSGQETQYF. For the CDR3, the DNA is TGTGCCACCAGTACCGACACCTGGACTAGCGGACAAGAGACCCAGTACTTC.

The chain employs TRBV4-3 and TRBJ2-5; D possibly corresponds to TRBD1 (6 bases). Germline lookup yields CDR1 LGHNA and CDR2 YSLEER. CDR3 length: 17 residues. V was clipped by 0 bases and J by 0 bases, with 14 bases between them. The CDR3 sequence is CASSQDGGQGYQETQYF. DNA for the CDR3: TGCGCCAGCAGCCAAGATGGGGGCCAGGGCTACCAAGAGACCCAGTACTTC.

The chain has TRBV29-1 and TRBJ1-1, with D hard to call. The ends were cut back, 2 bases at V and 1 base at J, with 5 bases in the middle. The CDR3 is 12 residues long. The germline CDR1 and CDR2 sequences are SQVTM and ANQGSEA. As DNA, the CDR3 is TGCAGCGTTGAATGGGAGAACACTGAAGCTTTCTTT. It codes for CSVEWENTEAFF.

V gene TRBV6-2 or TRBV6-3 combines with J gene TRBJ2-1; D is possibly TRBD1 (5 bases). The CDR3 totals 14 residues. Looked up from germline, CDR1 is MNHEY and CDR2 is SVGEGT. The ends were cut back, 2 bases at V and 3 bases at J, with 8 bases in the middle. This CDR3 is CASSYADSYNEQFF. CDR3 coding DNA: TGTGCCAGCAGTTACGCCGACAGCTACAATGAGCAGTTCTTC.

This clonotype has just a few counts. The V call is TRBV5-8, the J call TRBJ2-5; 7 bases match TRBD2. This CDR3 contains 15 residues. V lost 2 bases and J lost 2; bases outside the gene matches: 6. Germline CDR1 reads SGHTS; CDR2 reads YDEGEE. This CDR3 reads CASSFWEGLQETQYF. In DNA, the CDR3 is TGTGCCAGCAGCTTTTGGGAGGGACTTCAAGAGACCCAGTACTTC.

This clonotype was picked up a small number of times. The chain joins TRBV27 to TRBJ2-7; no reliable D call. There are 13 residues in the CDR3. In germline, CDR1 is MNHEY, CDR2 SMNVEV (reference sequence). Trimming removed 5 bases at V and 3 bases at J, with 11 bases between. CDR3 protein: CASSLSAGYEQYF. The CDR3 DNA sequence: TGTGCCAGCAGTCTCTCGGCCGGCTACGAGCAGTACTTC.

This chain connects TRBV20-1 to TRBJ2-1; D is perhaps TRBD2 (6 bases). The V gene's germline CDR1 is DFQATT and CDR2 SNEGSKA (reference sequence). The V end lost 6 bases, the J end lost 5 bases, and 20 bases lay between the germline ends. The CDR3 has 15 residues. CDR3 in DNA: TGCAGTGCACCTGATCCCCAGCGGGTCCACAATGAGCAGTTCTTC. It is translated as CSAPDPQRVHNEQFF.

Ten or more counts support this clonotype. CDR3 nucleotides: TGTGCCAGCAGCTGGCGCTACAATGAGCAGTTCTTC. It encodes CASSWRYNEQFF. The V call is TRBV7-2, the J call TRBJ2-1; D remains ambiguous. The germline V and J ends were trimmed by 4 bases and 3 bases, with 4 bases remaining between them. This CDR3 is built from 12 residues. Per the germline V gene, CDR1 is SGHTA and CDR2 is FQGNSA.

V and J are TRBV6-5 and TRBJ2-1, with 7 bases matching TRBD2. The CDR3 length is 16 residues. Germline V CDR1 and CDR2: MNHEY, SVGAGI. After removal of 2 bases from V and 9 bases from J, the junction contained 13 bases not matched to a gene. The CDR3 loop reads CASSYGSLAEDGEQFF. The CDR3 DNA sequence: TGTGCCAGCAGTTACGGTTCTCTAGCGGAGGATGGTGAGCAGTTCTTC.

This clonotype was picked up many times. Here the CDR3 reads CASSFLPGQGGHEQYF. CDR3 sequence (DNA): TGTGCCAGCAGTTTTCTCCCGGGACAGGGGGGCCACGAGCAGTACTTC. The gene calls are TRBV27 and TRBJ2-7; 11 nucleotides agree with TRBD1. The V gene end was trimmed by 3 bases and the J gene end by 5 bases; junction bases not matched to a gene: 9. Germline V gene data show CDR1 as MNHEY and CDR2 as SMNVEV (reference sequence). This CDR3 has 16 amino acids.

This clonotype was counted a few times. V gene TRBV12-3 or TRBV12-4 combines with J gene TRBJ2-3, with 7 bases fitting TRBD2. Trimming took 2 bases from V and 4 from J; bases not matched to a gene: 3. This CDR3 region has 14 residues. The CDR3 DNA reads TGTGCCAGCAGTTTAAGTGGGGGGGCAGATACGCAGTATTTT. Translated: CASSLSGGADTQYF.

This clonotype occurred many times. This chain uses TRBV25-1 with TRBJ2-1; no clear D. This CDR3 is built from 11 residues. The germline CDR1 and CDR2 sequences are MGHDK and SYGVNS. With 4 bases removed from V and 9 bases from J, the gap between germline ends came to 7 bases. CDR3 amino acids: CASSGGFEQFF. CDR3 in DNA: TGTGCCAGCAGTGGAGGTTTTGAGCAGTTCTTC.